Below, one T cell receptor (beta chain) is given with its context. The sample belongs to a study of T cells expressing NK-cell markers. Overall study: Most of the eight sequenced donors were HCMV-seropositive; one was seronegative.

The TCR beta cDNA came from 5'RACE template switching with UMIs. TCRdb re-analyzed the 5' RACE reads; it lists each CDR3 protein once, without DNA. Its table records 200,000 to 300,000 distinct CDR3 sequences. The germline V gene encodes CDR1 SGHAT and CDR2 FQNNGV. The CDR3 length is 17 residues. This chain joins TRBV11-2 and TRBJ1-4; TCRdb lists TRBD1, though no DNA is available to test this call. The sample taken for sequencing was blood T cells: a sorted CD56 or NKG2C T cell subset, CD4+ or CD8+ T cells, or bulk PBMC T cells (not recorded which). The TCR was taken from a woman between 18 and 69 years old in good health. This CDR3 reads CASSLDQRTPKGEKLFF.